The 5 T cell receptor beta chains in this list originate from one sample, sequenced in a study of T cells in Graves' hyperthyroidism and ophthalmopathy. Amplified regions were TCR beta CDR3 sequences from RNA transcripts. A set of HTBI primers served as the primers for a first-round RT-PCR of the TCR CDR3. TCRdb fed the multiplex PCR reads into MiXCR, producing one record per CDR3 protein. The sample contains some 760,000 distinct CDR3 sequences, 14% of which appear only once. Sequencing was performed on blood. The receptors stem from a woman younger than 35 with Graves' hyperthyroidism.

V is TRBV29-1 and J is TRBJ1-1; D is ambiguous. The CDR3 is 13 amino acids. Germline values: CDR1 SQVTM, CDR2 ANQGSEA. With 3 bases removed from V and 6 bases from J, the gap between germline ends came to 14 bases. The DNA for the CDR3 is TGCAGCGTTGAGCCAGGTCTCGGCGCTGAAGCTTTCTTT. It codes for CSVEPGLGAEAFF.

The chain links TRBV19 to TRBJ2-3; D gene uncertain. Trimming cost V 4 bases and J 7 bases, with 18 bases left between them. Per germline, CDR1 LNHDA and CDR2 SQIVND (reference sequence). CDR3 length equals 15 residues. The CDR3 DNA sequence: TGTGCCAGTAGTAACGAAGACGGAGCACAAAATACGCAGTATTTT. Amino acid sequence: CASSNEDGAQNTQYF.

This clonotype was found a few times. The CDR3, as DNA: TGCGCCAGCAGCTTGGCGCAGGGACAGGGTTTCCCTAGGTCCTACAATGAGCAGTTCTTC. Translated: CASSLAQGQGFPRSYNEQFF. The chain is built from TRBV5-1 and TRBJ2-1; 9 nucleotides align to TRBD1. The CDR3 length is 20 residues. V lost 0 bases and J lost 1; bases outside the gene matches: 14. Germline lookup yields CDR1 SGHRS and CDR2 YFSETQ.

The chain carries TRBV6-1 and TRBJ2-1; D may be TRBD1 or TRBD2 (5 bases each). Germline values: CDR1 MNHNS, CDR2 SASEGT. V was shortened by 1 base and J by 8 bases, with 15 bases between the two germline ends. The CDR3 is 15 residues long. CDR3 DNA sequence: TGTGCCAGCAGTGAAGTGTTGGGGCTGGGGGATGAGCAGTTCTTC. It codes for CASSEVLGLGDEQFF.

This clonotype was counted ten times or more. The CDR3: CASSARLNEQFF. The CDR3, as DNA: TGTGCCAGCAGCGCCCGACTCAATGAGCAGTTCTTC. J is TRBJ2-1 and V is TRBV7-9; D uncertain. CDR3 length: 12 residues. V was shortened by 5 bases and J by 6 bases, with 8 bases between the two germline ends. Germline V gives CDR1 SEHNR, CDR2 FQNEAQ (reference sequence).